The rows below give T cell receptor beta chains drawn from one sample of a study of regulatory T cells in long-lasting Graves disease. TCRdb re-called the multiplex PCR reads with MiXCR, one entry per CDR3 protein. The sample yields hundreds of thousands of distinct CDR3 sequences, about 16% seen once. The data were also submitted as part of a second study, on T cells in Graves' hyperthyroidism and ophthalmopathy.

The sequences come from peripheral blood mononuclear cells (PBMCs), collected at new diagnosis, from a patient treated with antithyroid drugs. The origin of the receptors is a middle-aged woman with Graves disease. The CDR3 runs from the conserved cysteine through the conserved F or W. The D gene is left open where the match is weak. Clone size is shown for a subset of rows, as once, few, many or a class of expanded clone.

J gene | V gene | D gene | CDR3 length | clone size | CDR3 DNA | CDR3 protein
TRBJ1-5 | TRBV7-2 | - | 15 | - | TGTGCCAGCAGCTTGTTAAGCAATAGCAATCAGCCCCAGCATTTT | CASSLLSNSNQPQHF
TRBJ1-6 | TRBV5-1 | TRBD1 | 18 | few | TGTGCCAGCAGCTTGGGCGAAGGACCGGGACAGAAGAATTCACCCCTCCACTTT | CASSLGEGPGQKNSPLHF
TRBJ1-5 | TRBV10-3 | - | 15 | - | TGTGCCATCAGTGAAGGGGAGGAGAGCAATCAGCCCCAGCATTTT | CAISEGEESNQPQHF
TRBJ2-1 | TRBV5-1 | TRBD2 | 16 | many | TGCGCCAGCAGCCGAGAAGCGGGGGCCTTATACAATGAGCAGTTCTTC | CASSREAGALYNEQFF
TRBJ1-2 | TRBV27 | TRBD1 | 14 | few | TGTGCCAGCAGTTTGACAGGGTCGTTTTATGGCTACACCTTC | CASSLTGSFYGYTF
TRBJ2-1 | TRBV10-3 | - | 19 | few | TGTGCCATCAGTGGAGAGGGAATTTCGGGTTCGGGGTACTACAATGAGCAGTTCTTC | CAISGEGISGSGYYNEQFF
TRBJ2-7 | TRBV18 | TRBD1 | 15 | - | TGTGCCAGCTCACCCCCCGGGACAGGGAAGGGCGAGCAGTACTTC | CASSPPGTGKGEQYF
TRBJ2-3 | TRBV9 | TRBD2 | 15 | - | TGTGCCAGCAGCGTAGGCGGGGGGGGGGCAGATACGCAGTATTTT | CASSVGGGGADTQYF
TRBJ2-1 | TRBV4-1 | - | 14 | many | TGCGCCAGCAGCCGCGGATCGGGAGACAATGAGCAGTTCTTC | CASSRGSGDNEQFF
TRBJ2-6 | TRBV19 | - | 14 | few | TGTGCCAGTAGTACCGACTCTGGGGCCAACGTCCTGACTTTC | CASSTDSGANVLTF
TRBJ2-7 | TRBV13 | TRBD1 | 15 | - | TGTGCCAGCAGCCCGCGACAGGGTTTACACTACGAGCAGTACTTC | CASSPRQGLHYEQYF
TRBJ1-2 | TRBV6-1 | TRBD1 | 14 | few | TGTGCCAGCAGTCACACAGGGGCCAACTATGGCTACACCTTC | CASSHTGANYGYTF
TRBJ1-1 | TRBV2 | TRBD1 | 15 | many | TGTGCCAGCAGTGACCGGACAGGCGAGAACACTGAAGCTTTCTTT | CASSDRTGENTEAFF
TRBJ2-1 | TRBV7-2 | - | 14 | many | TGTGCCAGCAGCTCCGGGGCCTTAGGCAATGAGCAGTTCTTC | CASSSGALGNEQFF
TRBJ1-5 | TRBV27 | - | 14 | few | TGTGCCAGCAGTCGGAACAGTTTAGGCAGGCCCCAGCATTTT | CASSRNSLGRPQHF
TRBJ2-3 | TRBV6-1 | - | 15 | many | TGTGCCAGCAGTGAACTGGGAAGGGGCCCAGATACGCAGTATTTT | CASSELGRGPDTQYF
TRBJ1-2 | TRBV2 | - | 14 | many | TGTGCCAGCAGTGTTGCAGGGCGATCCTATGGCTACACCTTC | CASSVAGRSYGYTF
TRBJ2-7 | TRBV5-8 | TRBD1 | 17 | few | TGTGCCAGCAGCCCGCCTAAGGGGGGACAGGGATTCGGCGAGCAGTACTTC | CASSPPKGGQGFGEQYF
TRBJ2-5 | TRBV18 | - | 14 | many | TGTGCCAGCTCACCACCGGGGGCGCGAGAGACCCAGTACTTC | CASSPPGARETQYF
TRBJ2-1 | TRBV9 | - | 13 | - | TGTGCCAGCAGCGTCTCCGGGACCCTTCCTCGGTTCTTC | CASSVSGTLPRFF
TRBJ2-7 | TRBV12-3/TRBV12-4 | - | 15 | - | TGTGCCAGCAGTTTAGCGGGGACCGTGACCTACGAGCAGTACTTC | CASSLAGTVTYEQYF
TRBJ2-7 | TRBV27 | - | 16 | many | TGTGCCAGCAGTTTACTCTACCGGGACATCCCCTACGAGCAGTACTTC | CASSLLYRDIPYEQYF
TRBJ1-5 | TRBV6-4 | - | 15 | - | TGTGCCAGCAGCAAGAGGACAGCGGAGAATCAGCCCCAGCATTTT | CASSKRTAENQPQHF
TRBJ2-2 | TRBV7-9 | - | 15 | few | TGTGCCAGCAGCTCAGCCACAGTGAACACCGGGGAGCTGTTTTTT | CASSSATVNTGELFF
TRBJ1-2 | TRBV3-1 | TRBD1 | 16 | - | TGTGCCAGCAGCCAGAATCCGGGACAGGTCCTCTATGGCTACACCTTC | CASSQNPGQVLYGYTF
TRBJ2-4 | TRBV4-1 | - | 16 | - | TGCGCCAGCAGCCAAGAGGTCCGGGGAGCCAAAAACATTCAGTACTTC | CASSQEVRGAKNIQYF
TRBJ1-1 | TRBV2 | - | 14 | many | TGTGCCAGCAGCCCCGCACAGCCGAACACTGAAGCTTTCTTT | CASSPAQPNTEAFF
TRBJ1-2 | TRBV20-1 | - | 13 | - | TGCAGTGCTAGTCTCCCGGCGGGGTATGGCTACACCTTC | CSASLPAGYGYTF
TRBJ1-4 | TRBV6-1 | - | 13 | many | TGTGCCACCGACCAGGGGAAAGGTGAAAAACTGTTTTTT | CATDQGKGEKLFF
TRBJ2-1 | TRBV7-9 | - | 15 | - | TGTGCCACCATATTTGCCGGGACTTCTTACAATGAGCAGTTCTTC | CATIFAGTSYNEQFF
TRBJ1-2 | TRBV5-6 | - | 15 | few | TGTGCCAGCCGCCCGTCGGGGGCGCCTCCCTATGGCTACACCTTC | CASRPSGAPPYGYTF
TRBJ2-3 | TRBV5-1 | TRBD1 | 16 | - | TGCGCCAGCAGCTCAGATCCGGGACAGGGGACAGATACGCAGTATTTT | CASSSDPGQGTDTQYF
TRBJ2-7 | TRBV7-2 | - | 16 | many | TGTGCCAGCAGCTTAGGTCCCCAGGCTTCATCCTACGAGCAGTACTTC | CASSLGPQASSYEQYF
TRBJ1-3 | TRBV5-5 | TRBD1 | 15 | few | TGTGCCAGCAGCTTGTACAGGGGTCGTGGAAACACCATATATTTT | CASSLYRGRGNTIYF
TRBJ1-2 | TRBV19 | - | 16 | few | TGTGCCAGTACTCCTGCCCGGGGAATATTAAACTATGGCTACACCTTC | CASTPARGILNYGYTF
TRBJ2-1 | TRBV28 | - | 11 | - | TGTGCCAGCAGTTTAGAGAAGGGGCAGTTCTTC | CASSLEKGQFF
TRBJ1-6 | TRBV28 | - | 15 | many | TGTGCCAGCAGTTGGGAGAGCTCCTATAATTCACCCCTCCACTTT | CASSWESSYNSPLHF
TRBJ2-2 | TRBV3-1 | TRBD1 | 17 | many | TGTGCCAGCAGCCAAACTCGAGGACAGGCGAACACCGGGGAGCTGTTTTTT | CASSQTRGQANTGELFF
TRBJ2-3 | TRBV4-1 | - | 13 | few | TGCGCCAGCAGCCAAGTTCTAACAGATACGCAGTATTTT | CASSQVLTDTQYF
TRBJ1-5 | TRBV12-3/TRBV12-4 | - | 15 | many | TGTGCCAGCAGTCCGGGGGGGGGGCTCCATCAGCCCCAGCATTTT | CASSPGGGLHQPQHF